The 4 T cell receptor beta chains listed next were all sequenced from one sample in a study of PD-1 blockade in classical Hodgkin lymphoma. Every single patient, without exception, relapsed after autologous stem cell transplantation, and brentuximab vedotin exposure varied. Thawed PBMCs were the source of CD4+ T cells, purified by magnetic negative selection. Sequencing used immunoSEQ multiplex PCR; TCRdb keeps in-frame clones, though not all of them. This table holds about 7,000 clones, about 80% found once. Sequencing used CD4+ T cells from blood, obtained at baseline. These receptors came from a human donor with classical Hodgkin lymphoma.

Here the CDR3 reads CASSLASQETQYF. CDR3 DNA sequence: TGTGCCAGCAGCTTGGCCAGTCAAGAGACCCAGTACTTC. The V and J genes are TRBV5-5 and TRBJ2-5; unclear D gene. Germline V gives CDR1 SGHKS, CDR2 YYEKEE (reference sequence). V dropped 0 bases and J dropped 2 bases, with 5 bases sitting between them. The CDR3 consists of 13 residues.

Only one count was recorded for this clone. The rearrangement uses TRBV18 and TRBJ2-5, with D maybe TRBD2 (6 bases). Germline values: CDR1 KGHSH, CDR2 LQKENI. The CDR3 is 17 residues long. Trimming left V 4 bases short and J 4 bases short, with 22 bases between. This CDR3 is CASSLAGSSGGVETQYF. The CDR3 DNA reads as TGTGCCAGCTCACTAGCCGGGAGTAGCGGAGGGGTAGAGACCCAGTACTTC.

The chain uses TRBV19 and TRBJ2-3; TRBD2 aligns across 8 bases. Germline V gene data show CDR1 as LNHDA and CDR2 as SQIVND (reference sequence). Trimming at V came to 4 bases and at J to 1 base, leaving 4 bases not matched to a gene. This CDR3 contains 15 residues. CDR3 nucleotides: TGTGCCAGTAGTAGGCGGGGGGAGGGCACAGATACGCAGTATTTT. It translates to CASSRRGEGTDTQYF.

V usage is TRBV19 and J usage is TRBJ1-5, with D perhaps matching TRBD1 (5 bases). The V gene lost 4 bases and the J gene lost 3 bases, with 13 bases spanning the gap. CDR3 length equals 15 residues. Germline CDR1 reads LNHDA; CDR2 reads SQIVND (reference sequence). CDR3 loop: CASSTTGTSNQPQHF. Written as DNA, the CDR3 is TGTGCCAGTAGTACTACCGGGACTTCCAATCAGCCCCAGCATTTT.